The clone carrying this T cell receptor beta chain was seen a few times. Its antigen is not known. Profiled with immunoSEQ multiplex PCR; TCRdb holds only in-frame clones, not every one. The sample yields 90,000 to 100,000 clones, nearly 90% seen once. These data belong to a study of T cell responses to AZD1222 COVID-19 vaccine. Study outcomes and limitations: Spike-specific TCR breadth and depth both grew after two AZD1222 doses. It was only a handful of AZD1222 recipients who were seropositive at baseline. The study found vaccine-associated CD4 TCRs spanning spike, dominant at 160-218 and 743-854.

This CDR3 is 14 amino acids long. Per the germline V gene, CDR1 is SGHRS and CDR2 is YFSETQ. V was clipped by 2 bases and J by 6 bases; unmatched bases: 7. The chain uses TRBV5-1 and TRBJ2-7; 8 nucleotides match TRBD2. The material was peripheral blood, obtained on day 0 of AZD1222 vaccination. The TCR originated in an adult in good health. CDR3 nucleotides: TGCGCCAGCAGCTTTAGCGGGGTAGTAAGCGAGCAGTACTTC. Encoded protein: CASSFSGVVSEQYF. The whole variable domain, remainder taken from reference TRBV5-1 and TRBJ2-7, is KAGVTQTPRYLIKTRGQQVTLSCSPISGHRSVSWYQQTPGQGLQFLFEYFSETQRNKGNFPGRFSGRQFSNSRSEMNVSTLELGDSALYLCASSFSGVVSEQYFGPGTRLTVT.